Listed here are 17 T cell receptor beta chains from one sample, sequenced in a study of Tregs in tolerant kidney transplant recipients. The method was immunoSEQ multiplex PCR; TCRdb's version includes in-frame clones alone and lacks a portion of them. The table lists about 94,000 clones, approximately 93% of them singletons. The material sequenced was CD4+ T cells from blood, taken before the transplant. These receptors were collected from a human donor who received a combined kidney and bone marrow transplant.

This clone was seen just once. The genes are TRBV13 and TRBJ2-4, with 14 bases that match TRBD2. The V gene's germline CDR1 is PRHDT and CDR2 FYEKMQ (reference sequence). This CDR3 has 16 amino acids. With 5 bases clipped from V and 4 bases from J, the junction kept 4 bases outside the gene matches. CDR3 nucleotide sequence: TGTGCCAGCAGCCTGGGACTAGCGGGGGCGAAAAACATTCAGTACTTC. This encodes CASSLGLAGAKNIQYF.

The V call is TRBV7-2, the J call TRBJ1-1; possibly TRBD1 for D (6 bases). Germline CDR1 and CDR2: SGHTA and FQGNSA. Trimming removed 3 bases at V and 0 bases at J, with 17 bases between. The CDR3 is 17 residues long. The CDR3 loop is CASSLAETGLMNTEAFF. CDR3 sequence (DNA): TGTGCCAGCAGCTTGGCTGAGACAGGCCTCATGAACACTGAAGCTTTCTTT.

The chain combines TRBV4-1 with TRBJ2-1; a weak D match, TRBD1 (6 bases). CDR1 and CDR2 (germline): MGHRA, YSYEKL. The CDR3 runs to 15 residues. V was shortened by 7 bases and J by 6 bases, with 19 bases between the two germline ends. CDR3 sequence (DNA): TGCGCCAGCATGTTTTTGCCCGACAGGATCAATGAGCAGTTCTTC. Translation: CASMFLPDRINEQFF.

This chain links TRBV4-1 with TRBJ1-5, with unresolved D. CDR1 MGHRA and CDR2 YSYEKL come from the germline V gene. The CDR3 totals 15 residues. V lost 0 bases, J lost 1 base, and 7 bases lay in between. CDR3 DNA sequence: TGCGCCAGCAGCCAAGATTTCCGGAGCAATCAGCCCCAGCATTTT. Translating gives CASSQDFRSNQPQHF.

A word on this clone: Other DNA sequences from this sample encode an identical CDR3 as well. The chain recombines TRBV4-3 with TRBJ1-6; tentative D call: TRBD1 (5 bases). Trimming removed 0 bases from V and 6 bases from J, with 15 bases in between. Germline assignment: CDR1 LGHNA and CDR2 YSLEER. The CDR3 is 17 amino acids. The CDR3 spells CASSQEVARASNSPLHF. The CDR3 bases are TGCGCCAGCAGCCAAGAGGTCGCCAGGGCTTCTAATTCACCCCTCCACTTT.

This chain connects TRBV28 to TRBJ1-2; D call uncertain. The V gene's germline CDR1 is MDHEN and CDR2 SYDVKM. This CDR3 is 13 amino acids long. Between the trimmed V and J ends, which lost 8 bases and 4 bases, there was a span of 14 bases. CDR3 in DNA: TGTGCCAGCGCAAAGGCAGAGGGCTATGGCTACACCTTC. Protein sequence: CASAKAEGYGYTF.

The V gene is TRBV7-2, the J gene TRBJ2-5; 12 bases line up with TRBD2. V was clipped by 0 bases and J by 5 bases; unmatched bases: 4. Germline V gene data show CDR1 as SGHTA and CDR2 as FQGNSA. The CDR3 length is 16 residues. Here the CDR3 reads CASSLAVLAGGETQYF. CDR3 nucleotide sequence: TGTGCCAGCAGCTTAGCGGTACTAGCGGGAGGTGAGACCCAGTACTTC.

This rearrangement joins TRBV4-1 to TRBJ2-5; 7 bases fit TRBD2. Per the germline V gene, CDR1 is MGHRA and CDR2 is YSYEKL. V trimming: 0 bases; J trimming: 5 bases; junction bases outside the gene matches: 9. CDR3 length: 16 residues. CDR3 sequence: CASSQDRWGGGETQYF. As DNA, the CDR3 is TGCGCCAGCAGCCAAGATCGTTGGGGGGGTGGGGAGACCCAGTACTTC.

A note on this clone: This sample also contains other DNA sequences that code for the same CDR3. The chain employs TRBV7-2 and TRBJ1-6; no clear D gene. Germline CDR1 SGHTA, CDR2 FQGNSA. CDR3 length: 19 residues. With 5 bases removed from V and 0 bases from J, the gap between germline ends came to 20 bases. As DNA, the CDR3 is TGTGCCAGCAGCCCCCCGTGGAAGGGCGGGTCCTCCTATAATTCACCCCTCCACTTT. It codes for CASSPPWKGGSSYNSPLHF. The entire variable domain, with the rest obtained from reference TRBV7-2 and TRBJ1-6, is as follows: GAGVSQSPSNKVTEKGKDVELRCDPISGHTALYWYRQSLGQGLEFLIYFQGNSAPDKSGLPSDRFSAERTGGSVSTLTIQRTQQEDSAVYLCASSPPWKGGSSYNSPLHFGNGTRLTVT.

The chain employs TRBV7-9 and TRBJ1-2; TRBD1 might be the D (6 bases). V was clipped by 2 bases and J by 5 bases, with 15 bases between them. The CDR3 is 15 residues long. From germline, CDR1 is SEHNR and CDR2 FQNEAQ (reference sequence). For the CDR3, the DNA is TGTGCCAGCAGCTTAATCGGGCAGGGGAAGTATGGCTACACCTTC. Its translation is CASSLIGQGKYGYTF.

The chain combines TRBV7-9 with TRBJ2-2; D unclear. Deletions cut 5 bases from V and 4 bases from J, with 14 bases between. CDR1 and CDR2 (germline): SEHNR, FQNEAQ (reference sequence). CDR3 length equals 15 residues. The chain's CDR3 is CASSTFASGTGELFF. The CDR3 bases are TGTGCCAGCAGCACATTTGCCAGTGGCACCGGGGAGCTGTTTTTT.

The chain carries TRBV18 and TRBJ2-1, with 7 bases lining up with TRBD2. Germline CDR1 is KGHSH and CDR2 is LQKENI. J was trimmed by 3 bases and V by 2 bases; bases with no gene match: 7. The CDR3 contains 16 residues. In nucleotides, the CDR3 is TGTGCCAGCTCACCATTGTCTCGGGAGGTCTACAATGAGCAGTTCTTC. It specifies CASSPLSREVYNEQFF.

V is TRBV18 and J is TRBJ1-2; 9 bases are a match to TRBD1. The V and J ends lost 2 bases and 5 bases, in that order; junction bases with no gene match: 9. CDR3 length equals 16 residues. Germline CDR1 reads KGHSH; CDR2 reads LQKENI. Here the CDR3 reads CASSPFSDRGTYGYTF. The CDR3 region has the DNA TGTGCCAGCTCACCATTTTCTGACAGGGGGACGTATGGCTACACCTTC.

CDR3 nucleotides: TGTGCCAGCAGTTTAGCAGGGTCAACTAATGAAAAACTGTTTTTT. Encoded protein: CASSLAGSTNEKLFF. V usage is TRBV28 and J usage is TRBJ1-4, with a tentative D call TRBD1 (5 bases). The V end was cut by 2 bases, the J end by 0 bases, with 7 bases between. Germline loops: CDR1 MDHEN, CDR2 SYDVKM. This CDR3 spans 15 amino acids.

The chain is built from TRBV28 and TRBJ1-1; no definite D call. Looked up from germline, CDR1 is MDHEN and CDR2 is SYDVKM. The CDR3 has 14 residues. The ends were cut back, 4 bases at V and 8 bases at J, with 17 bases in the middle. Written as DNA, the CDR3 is TGTGCCAGCAGTTCACCCGGCGGGTTGGTCGAAGCTTTCTTT. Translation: CASSSPGGLVEAFF.

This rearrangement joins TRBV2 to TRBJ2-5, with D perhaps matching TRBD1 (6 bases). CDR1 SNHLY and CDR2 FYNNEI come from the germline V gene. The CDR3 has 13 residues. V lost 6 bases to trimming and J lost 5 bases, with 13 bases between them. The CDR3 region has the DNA TGTGCCAGCAGGATGGGACAATTCGAGACCCAGTACTTC. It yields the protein CASRMGQFETQYF.

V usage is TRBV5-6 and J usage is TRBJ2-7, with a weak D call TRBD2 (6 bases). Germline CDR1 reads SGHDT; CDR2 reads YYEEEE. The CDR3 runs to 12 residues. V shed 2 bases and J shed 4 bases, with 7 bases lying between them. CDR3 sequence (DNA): TGTGCCAGCAGCTTCCTAGCGTACGAGCAGTACTTC. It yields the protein CASSFLAYEQYF.